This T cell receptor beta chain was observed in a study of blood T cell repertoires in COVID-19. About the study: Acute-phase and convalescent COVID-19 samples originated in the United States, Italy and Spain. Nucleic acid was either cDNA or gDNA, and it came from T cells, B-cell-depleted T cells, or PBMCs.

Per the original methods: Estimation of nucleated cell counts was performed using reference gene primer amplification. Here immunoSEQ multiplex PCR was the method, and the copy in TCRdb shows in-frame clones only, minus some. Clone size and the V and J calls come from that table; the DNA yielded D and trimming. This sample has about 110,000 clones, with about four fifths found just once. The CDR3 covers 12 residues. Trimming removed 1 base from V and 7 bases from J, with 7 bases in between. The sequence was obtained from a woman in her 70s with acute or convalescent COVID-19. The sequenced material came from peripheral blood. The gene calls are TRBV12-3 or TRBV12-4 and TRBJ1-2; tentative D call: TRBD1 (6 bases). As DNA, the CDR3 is TGTGCCAGCAGTTTAGGGGGGCGTGGCTACACCTTC. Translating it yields CASSLGGRGYTF.